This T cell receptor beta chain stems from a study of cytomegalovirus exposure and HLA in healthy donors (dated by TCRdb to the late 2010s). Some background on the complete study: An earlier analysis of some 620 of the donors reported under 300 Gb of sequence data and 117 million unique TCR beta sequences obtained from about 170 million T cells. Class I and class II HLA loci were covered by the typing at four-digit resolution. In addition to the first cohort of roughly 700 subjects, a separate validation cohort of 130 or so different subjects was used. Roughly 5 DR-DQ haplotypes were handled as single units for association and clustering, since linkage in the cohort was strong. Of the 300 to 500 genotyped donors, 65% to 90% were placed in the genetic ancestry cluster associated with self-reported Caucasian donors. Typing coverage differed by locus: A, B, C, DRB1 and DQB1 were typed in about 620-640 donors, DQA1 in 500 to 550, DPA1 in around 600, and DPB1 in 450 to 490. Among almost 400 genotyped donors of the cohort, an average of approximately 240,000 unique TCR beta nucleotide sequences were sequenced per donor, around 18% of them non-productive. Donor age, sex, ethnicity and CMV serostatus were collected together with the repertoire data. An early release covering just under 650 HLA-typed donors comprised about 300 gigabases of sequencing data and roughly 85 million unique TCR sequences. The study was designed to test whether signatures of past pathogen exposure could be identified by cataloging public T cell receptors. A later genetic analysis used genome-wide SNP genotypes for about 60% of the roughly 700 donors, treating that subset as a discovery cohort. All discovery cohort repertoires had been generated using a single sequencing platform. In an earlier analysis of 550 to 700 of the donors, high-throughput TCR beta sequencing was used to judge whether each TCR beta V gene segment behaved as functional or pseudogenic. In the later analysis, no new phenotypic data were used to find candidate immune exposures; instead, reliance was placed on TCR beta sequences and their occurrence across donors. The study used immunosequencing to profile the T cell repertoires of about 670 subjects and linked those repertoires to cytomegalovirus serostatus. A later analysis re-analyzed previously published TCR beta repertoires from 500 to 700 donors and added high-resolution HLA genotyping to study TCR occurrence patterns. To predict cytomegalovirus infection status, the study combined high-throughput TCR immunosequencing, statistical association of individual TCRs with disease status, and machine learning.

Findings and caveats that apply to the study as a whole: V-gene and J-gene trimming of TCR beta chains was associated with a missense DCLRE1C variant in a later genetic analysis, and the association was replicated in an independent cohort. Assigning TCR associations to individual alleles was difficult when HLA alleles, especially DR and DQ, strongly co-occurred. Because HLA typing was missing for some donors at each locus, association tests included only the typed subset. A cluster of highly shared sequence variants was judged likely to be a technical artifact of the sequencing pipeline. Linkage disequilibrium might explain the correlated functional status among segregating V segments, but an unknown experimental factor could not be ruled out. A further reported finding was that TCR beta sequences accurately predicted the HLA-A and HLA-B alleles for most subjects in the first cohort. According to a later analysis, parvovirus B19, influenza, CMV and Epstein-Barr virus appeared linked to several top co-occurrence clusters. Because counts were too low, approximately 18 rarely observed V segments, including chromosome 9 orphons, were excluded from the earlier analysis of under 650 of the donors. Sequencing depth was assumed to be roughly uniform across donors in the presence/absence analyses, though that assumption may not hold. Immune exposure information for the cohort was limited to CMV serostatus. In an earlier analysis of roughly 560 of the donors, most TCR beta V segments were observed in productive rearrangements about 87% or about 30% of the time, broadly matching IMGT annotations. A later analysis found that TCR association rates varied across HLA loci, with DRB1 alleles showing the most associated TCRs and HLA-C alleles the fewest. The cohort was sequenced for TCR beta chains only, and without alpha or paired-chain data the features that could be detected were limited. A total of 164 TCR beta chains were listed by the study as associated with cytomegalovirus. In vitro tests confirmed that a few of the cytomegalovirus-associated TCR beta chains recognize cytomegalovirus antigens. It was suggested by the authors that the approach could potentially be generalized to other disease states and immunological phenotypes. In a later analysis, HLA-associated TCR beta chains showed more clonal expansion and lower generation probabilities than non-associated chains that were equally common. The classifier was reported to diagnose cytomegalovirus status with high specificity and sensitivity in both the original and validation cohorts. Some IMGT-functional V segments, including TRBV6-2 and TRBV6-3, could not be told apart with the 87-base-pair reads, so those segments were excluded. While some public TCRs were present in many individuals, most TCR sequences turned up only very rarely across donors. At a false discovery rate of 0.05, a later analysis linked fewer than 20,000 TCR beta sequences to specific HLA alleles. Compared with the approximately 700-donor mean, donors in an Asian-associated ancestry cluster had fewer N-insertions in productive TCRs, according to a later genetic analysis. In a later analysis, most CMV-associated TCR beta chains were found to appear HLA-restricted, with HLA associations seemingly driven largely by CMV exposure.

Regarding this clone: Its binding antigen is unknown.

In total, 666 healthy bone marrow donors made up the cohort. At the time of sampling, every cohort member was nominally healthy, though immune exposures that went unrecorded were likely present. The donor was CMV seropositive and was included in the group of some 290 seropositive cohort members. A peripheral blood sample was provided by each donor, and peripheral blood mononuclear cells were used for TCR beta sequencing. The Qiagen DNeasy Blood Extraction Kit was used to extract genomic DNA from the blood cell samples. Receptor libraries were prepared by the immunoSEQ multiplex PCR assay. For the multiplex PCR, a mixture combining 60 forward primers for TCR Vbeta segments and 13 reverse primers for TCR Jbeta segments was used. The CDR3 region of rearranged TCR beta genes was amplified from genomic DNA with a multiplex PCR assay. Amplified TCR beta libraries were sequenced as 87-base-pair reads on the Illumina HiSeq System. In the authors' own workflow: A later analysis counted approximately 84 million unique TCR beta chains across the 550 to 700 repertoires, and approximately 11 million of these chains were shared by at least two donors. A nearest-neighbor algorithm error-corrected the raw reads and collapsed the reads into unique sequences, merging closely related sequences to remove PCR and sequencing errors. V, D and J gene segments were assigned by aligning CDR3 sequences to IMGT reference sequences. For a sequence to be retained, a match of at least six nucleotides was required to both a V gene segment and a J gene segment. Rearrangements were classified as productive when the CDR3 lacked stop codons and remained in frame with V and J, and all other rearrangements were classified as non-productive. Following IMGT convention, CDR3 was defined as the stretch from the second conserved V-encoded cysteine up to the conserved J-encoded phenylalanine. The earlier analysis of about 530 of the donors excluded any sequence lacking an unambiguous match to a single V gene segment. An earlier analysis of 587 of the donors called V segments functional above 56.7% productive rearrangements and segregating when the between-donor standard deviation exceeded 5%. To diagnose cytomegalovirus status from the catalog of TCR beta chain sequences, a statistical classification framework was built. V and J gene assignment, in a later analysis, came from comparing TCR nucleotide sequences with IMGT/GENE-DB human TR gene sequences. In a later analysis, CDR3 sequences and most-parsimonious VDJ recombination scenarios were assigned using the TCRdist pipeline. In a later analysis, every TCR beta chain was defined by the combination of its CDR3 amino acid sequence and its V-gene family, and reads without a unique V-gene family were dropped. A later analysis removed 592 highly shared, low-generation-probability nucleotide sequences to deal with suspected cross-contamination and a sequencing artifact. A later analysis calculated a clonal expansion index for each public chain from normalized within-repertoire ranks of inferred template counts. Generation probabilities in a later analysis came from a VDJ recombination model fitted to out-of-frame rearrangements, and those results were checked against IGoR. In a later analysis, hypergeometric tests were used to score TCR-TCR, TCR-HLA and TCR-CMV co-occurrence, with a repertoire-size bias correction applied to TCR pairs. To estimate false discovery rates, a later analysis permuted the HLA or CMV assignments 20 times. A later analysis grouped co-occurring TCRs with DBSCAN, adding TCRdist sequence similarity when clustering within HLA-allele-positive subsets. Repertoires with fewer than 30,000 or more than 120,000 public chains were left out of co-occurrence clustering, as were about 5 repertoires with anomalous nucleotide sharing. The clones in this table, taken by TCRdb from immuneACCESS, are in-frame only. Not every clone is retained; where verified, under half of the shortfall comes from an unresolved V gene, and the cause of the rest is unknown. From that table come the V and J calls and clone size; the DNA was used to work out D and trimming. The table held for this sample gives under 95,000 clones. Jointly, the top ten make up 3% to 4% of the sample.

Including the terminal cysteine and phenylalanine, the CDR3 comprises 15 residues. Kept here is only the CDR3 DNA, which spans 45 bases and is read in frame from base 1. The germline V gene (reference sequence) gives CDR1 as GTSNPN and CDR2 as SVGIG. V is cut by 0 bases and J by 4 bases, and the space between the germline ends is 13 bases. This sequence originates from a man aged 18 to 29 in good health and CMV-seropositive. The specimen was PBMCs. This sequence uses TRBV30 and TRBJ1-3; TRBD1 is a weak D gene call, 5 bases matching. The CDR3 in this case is CAWSVGEVGGNTIYF. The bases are TGTGCCTGGAGTGTAGGGGAGGTGGGGGGAAACACCATATATTTT.